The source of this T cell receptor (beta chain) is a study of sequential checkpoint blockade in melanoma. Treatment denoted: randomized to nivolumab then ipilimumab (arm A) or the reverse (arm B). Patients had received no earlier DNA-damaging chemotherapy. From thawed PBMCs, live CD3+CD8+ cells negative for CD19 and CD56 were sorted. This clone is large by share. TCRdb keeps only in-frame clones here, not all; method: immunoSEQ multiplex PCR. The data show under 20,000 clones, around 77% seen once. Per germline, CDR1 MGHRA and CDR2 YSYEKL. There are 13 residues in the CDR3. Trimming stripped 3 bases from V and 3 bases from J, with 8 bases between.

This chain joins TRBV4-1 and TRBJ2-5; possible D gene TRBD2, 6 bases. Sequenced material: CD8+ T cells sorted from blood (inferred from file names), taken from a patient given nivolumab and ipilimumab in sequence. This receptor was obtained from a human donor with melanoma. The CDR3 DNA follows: TGCGCCAGCAGCCACCCGGGGGAAGAGACCCAGTACTTC. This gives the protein CASSHPGEETQYF.